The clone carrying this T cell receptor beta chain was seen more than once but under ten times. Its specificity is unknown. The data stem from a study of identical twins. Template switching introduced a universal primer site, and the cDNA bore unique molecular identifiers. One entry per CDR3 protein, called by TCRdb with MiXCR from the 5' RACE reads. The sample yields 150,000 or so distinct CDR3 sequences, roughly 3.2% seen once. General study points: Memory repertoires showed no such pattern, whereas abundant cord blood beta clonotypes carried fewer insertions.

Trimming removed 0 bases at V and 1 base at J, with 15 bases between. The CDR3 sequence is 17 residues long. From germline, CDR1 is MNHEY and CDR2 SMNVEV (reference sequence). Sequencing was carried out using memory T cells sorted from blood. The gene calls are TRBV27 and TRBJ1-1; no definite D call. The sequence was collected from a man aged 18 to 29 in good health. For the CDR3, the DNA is TGTGCCAGCAGTTTATCGCCCGCGAGGCTTACGAACACTGAAGCTTTCTTT. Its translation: CASSLSPARLTNTEAFF.